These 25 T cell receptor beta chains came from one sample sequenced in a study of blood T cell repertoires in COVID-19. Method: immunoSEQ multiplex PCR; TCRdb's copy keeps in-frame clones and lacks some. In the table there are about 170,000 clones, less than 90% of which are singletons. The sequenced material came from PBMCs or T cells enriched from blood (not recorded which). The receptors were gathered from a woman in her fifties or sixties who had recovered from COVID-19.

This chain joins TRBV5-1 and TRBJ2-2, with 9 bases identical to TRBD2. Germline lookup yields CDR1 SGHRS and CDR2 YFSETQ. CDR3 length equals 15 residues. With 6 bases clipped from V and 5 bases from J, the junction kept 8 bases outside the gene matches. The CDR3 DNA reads TGCGCCAGCAAACAAACTAGCGGGTGGACCGGGGAGCTGTTTTTT. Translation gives CASKQTSGWTGELFF.

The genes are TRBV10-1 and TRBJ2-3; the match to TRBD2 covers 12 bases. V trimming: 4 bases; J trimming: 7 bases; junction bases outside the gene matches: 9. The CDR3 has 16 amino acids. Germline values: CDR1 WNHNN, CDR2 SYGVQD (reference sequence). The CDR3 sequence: CASSARLAGEGNTQYF. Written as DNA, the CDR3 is TGCGCCAGCAGTGCCCGACTAGCGGGAGAGGGAAATACGCAGTATTTT.

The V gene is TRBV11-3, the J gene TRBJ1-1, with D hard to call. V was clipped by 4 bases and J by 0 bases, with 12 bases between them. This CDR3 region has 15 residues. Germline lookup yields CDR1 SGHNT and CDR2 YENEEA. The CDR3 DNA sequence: TGTGCCAGCAGCTCCCCCAACGGGGTGAACACTGAAGCTTTCTTT. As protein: CASSSPNGVNTEAFF.

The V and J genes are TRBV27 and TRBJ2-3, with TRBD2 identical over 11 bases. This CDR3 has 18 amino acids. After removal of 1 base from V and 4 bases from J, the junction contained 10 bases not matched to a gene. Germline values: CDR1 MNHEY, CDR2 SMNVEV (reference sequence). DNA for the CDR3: TGTGCCAGCAGTTTATACCCAAGACTAGCGGGACGGGCAGATACGCAGTATTTT. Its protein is CASSLYPRLAGRADTQYF.

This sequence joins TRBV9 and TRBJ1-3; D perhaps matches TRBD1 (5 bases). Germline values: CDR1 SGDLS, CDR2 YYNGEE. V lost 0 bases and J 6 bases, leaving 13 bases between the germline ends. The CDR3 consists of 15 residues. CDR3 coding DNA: TGTGCCAGCAGCGTAGGGTCCAGGGAGGTAAACACCATATATTTT. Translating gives CASSVGSREVNTIYF.

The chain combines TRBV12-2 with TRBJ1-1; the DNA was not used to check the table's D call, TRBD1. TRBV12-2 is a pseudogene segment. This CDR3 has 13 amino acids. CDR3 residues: CASRLDIHTEAFF. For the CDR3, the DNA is TGTGCAAGTCGCCTTGACATTCACACTGAAGCTTTCTTT.

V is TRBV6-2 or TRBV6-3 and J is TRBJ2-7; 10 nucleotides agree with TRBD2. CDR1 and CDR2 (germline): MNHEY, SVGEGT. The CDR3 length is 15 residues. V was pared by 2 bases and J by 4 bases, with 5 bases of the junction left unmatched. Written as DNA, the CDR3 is TGTGCCAGCAGTTACAGGGCTAGCGGGAGTTACGAGCAGTACGTC. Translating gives CASSYRASGSYEQYV.

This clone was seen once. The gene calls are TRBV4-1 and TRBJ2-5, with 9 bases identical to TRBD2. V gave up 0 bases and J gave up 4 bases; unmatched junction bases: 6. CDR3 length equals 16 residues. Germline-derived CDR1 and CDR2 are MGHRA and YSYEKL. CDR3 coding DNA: TGCGCCAGCAGCCAAGAGCCAGCGGGGGGTTTAGAGACCCAGTACTTC. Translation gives CASSQEPAGGLETQYF.

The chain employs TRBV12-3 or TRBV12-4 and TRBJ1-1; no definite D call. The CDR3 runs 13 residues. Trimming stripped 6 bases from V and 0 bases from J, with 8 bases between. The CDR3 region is CASSRNMNTEAFF. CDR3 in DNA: TGTGCCAGCAGCAGAAACATGAACACTGAAGCTTTCTTT.

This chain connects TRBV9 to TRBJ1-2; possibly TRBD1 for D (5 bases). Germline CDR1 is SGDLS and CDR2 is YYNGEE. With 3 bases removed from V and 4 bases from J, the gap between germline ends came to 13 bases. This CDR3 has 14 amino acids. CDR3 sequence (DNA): TGTGCCAGCAGCGATAACACGGGGGGCTATGGCTACACCTTC. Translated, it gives CASSDNTGGYGYTF.

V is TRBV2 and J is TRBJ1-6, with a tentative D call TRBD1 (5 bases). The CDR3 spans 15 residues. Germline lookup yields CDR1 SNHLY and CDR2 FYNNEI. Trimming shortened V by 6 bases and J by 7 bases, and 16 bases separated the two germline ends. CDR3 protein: CASRPQGNPNSPLHF. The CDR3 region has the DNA TGTGCCAGCAGGCCCCAGGGAAACCCAAATTCACCCCTCCACTTT.

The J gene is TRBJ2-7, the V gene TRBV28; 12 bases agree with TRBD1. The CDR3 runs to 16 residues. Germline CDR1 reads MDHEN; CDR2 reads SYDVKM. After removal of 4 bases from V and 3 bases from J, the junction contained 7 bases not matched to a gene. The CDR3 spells CASSSAGTGGLYEQYV. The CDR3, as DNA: TGTGCCAGCAGTTCCGCCGGGACAGGGGGCCTCTACGAGCAGTACGTC.

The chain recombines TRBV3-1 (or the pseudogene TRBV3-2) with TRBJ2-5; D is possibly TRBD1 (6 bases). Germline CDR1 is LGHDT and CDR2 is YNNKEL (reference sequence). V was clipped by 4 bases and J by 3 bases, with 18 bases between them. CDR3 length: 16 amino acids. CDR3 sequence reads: CASSPVIGQSKETQYF. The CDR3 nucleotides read TGTGCCAGCAGCCCAGTGATAGGACAGTCCAAAGAGACCCAGTACTTC.

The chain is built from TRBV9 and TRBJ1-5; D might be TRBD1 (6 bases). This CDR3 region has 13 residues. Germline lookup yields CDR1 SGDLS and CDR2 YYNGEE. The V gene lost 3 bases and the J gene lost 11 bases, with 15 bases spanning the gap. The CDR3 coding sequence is TGTGCCAGCAGCGGCGGGGGGCCCGGAGCCCAGCATTTT. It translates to CASSGGGPGAQHF. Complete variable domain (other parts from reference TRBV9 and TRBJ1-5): DSGVTQTPKHLITATGQRVTLRCSPRSGDLSVYWYQQSLDQGLQFLIQYYNGEERAKGNILERFSAQQFPDLHSELNLSSLELGDSALYFCASSGGGPGAQHFGDGTRLSIL.

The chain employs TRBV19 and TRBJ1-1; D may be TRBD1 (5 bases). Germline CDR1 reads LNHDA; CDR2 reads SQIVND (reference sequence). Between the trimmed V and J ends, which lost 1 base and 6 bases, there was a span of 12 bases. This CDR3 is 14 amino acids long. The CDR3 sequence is CASSIGGREAEAFF. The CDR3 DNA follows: TGTGCCAGTAGTATAGGAGGCAGGGAGGCTGAAGCTTTCTTT.

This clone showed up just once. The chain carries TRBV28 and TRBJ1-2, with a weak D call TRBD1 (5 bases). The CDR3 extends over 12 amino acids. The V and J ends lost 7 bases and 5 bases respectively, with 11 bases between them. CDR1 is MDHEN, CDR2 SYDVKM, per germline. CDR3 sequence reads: CASIPRGYGYTF. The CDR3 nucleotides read TGTGCCAGCATACCAAGGGGTTATGGCTACACCTTC.

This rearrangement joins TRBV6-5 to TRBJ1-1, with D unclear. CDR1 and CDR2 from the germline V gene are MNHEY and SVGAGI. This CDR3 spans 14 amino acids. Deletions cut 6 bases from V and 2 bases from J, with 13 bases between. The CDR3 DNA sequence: TGTGCCAGCAGGACCGCCGGGAGAAACACTGAAGCTTTCTTT. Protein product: CASRTAGRNTEAFF.

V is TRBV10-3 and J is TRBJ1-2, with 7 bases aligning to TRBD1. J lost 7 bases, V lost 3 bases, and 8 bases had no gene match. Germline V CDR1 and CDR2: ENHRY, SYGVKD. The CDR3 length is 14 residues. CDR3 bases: TGTGCCATCAGTGAACGCACAGGGGTCGGTGGCTACACCTTC. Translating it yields CAISERTGVGGYTF.

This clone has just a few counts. The CDR3, as DNA: TGTGCCAGCAGCTTGCGACTAACTAATGAAAAACTGTTTTTT. This gives the protein CASSLRLTNEKLFF. The chain combines TRBV5-6 with TRBJ1-4; D ambiguous. This CDR3 comprises 14 residues. In germline, CDR1 is SGHDT, CDR2 YYEEEE. V shed 1 base and J shed 1 base, with 5 bases lying between them.

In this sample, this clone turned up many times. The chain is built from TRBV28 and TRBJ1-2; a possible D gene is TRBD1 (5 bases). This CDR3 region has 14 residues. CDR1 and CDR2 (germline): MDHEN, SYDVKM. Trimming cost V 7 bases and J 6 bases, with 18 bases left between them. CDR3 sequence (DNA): TGTGCCAGCACCCCTCCGGGGGAAAGGAATGGCTACACCTTC. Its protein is CASTPPGERNGYTF.

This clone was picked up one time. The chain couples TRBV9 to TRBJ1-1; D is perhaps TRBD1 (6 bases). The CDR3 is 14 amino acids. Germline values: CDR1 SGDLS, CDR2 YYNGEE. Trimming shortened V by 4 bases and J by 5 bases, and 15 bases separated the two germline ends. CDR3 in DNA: TGTGCCAGCAGCCCAGAGACAGGTCATACTGAAGCTTTCTTT. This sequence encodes CASSPETGHTEAFF.

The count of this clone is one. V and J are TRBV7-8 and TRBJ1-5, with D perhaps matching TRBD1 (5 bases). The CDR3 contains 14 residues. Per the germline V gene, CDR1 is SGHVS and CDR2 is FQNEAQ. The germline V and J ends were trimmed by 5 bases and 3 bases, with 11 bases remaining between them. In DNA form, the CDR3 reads TGTGCCAGCAGCCAAGGGGCCGTCAATCAGCCCCAGCATTTT. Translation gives CASSQGAVNQPQHF. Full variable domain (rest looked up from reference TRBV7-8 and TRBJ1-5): GAGVSQSPRYKVAKRGQDVALRCDPISGHVSLFWYQQALGQGPEFLTYFQNEAQLDKSGLPSDRFFAERPEGSVSTLKIQRTQQEDSAVYLCASSQGAVNQPQHFGDGTRLSIL.

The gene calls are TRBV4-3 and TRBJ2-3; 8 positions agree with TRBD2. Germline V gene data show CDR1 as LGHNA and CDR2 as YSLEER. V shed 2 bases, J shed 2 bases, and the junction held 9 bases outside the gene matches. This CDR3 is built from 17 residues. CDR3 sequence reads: CASSQNLAGSVTDTQYF. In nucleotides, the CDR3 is TGCGCCAGCAGCCAAAATTTAGCGGGGTCCGTCACAGATACGCAGTATTTT.

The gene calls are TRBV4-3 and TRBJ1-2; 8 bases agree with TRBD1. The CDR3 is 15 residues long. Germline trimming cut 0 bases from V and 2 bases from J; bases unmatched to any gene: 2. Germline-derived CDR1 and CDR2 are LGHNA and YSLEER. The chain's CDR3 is CASSQDQGANYGYTF. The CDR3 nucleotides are TGCGCCAGCAGCCAAGACCAGGGGGCCAACTATGGCTACACCTTC.

CDR3 DNA sequence: TGTGCCAGTAGCCCAGGAGCGACAGGGGGCTTCGGCTACACCTTC. It yields the protein CASSPGATGGFGYTF. The V call is TRBV19, the J call TRBJ1-2, with 10 bases lining up with TRBD1. The CDR3 has 15 amino acids. The V gene's germline CDR1 is LNHDA and CDR2 SQIVND (reference sequence). The J segment lost 8 bases and the V segment lost 6 bases, leaving 12 bases of the junction unmatched. The full variable domain, completed using reference TRBV19 and TRBJ1-2, is DGGITQSPKYLFRKEGQNVTLSCEQNLNHDAMYWYRQDPGQGLRLIYYSQIVNDFQKGDIAEGYSVSREKKESFPLTVTSAQKNPTAFYLCASSPGATGGFGYTFGSGTRLTVV.